The 29 T cell receptor beta chains given below trace back to one sample, sequenced in a study of T cell repertoires in cytomegalovirus infection. TCRdb re-analysed the reads in MiXCR, keeping a single row per CDR3 protein. The repertoire holds roughly 100,000 distinct CDR3 sequences, more than 15% seen once, with more than 7% in the top ten. Specimen: PBMCs. The receptors derive from a human donor in good health (CMV status not recorded). Some clones in this sample may be carry-over from other donors' samples.

This clonotype was counted at least ten times. This chain joins TRBV7-2 and TRBJ2-5; 10 positions match TRBD1. CDR3 length equals 16 residues. Trimming removed 5 bases from V and 2 bases from J; junction bases left unmatched: 8. The germline V gene encodes CDR1 SGHTA and CDR2 FQGNSA. CDR3 sequence (DNA): TGTGCCAGCAGCGTCCTCCCGGGACAGGGGCAAGAGACCCAGTACTTC. Protein product: CASSVLPGQGQETQYF.

In its sample, this clonotype was seen a few times. The CDR3 sequence is CSARDRGPQETQYF. The CDR3 coding sequence is TGCAGCGCCCGGGACAGGGGGCCCCAAGAGACCCAGTACTTC. The V gene is TRBV29-1, the J gene TRBJ2-5, with 12 nucleotides matching TRBD1. The CDR3 contains 14 residues. V was clipped by 7 bases and J by 1 base; unmatched bases: 4. The V gene's germline CDR1 is SQVTM and CDR2 ANQGSEA.

This clonotype was picked up many times. The V gene is TRBV7-2, the J gene TRBJ2-7; tentative D call: TRBD2 (6 bases). Germline assignment: CDR1 SGHTA and CDR2 FQGNSA. V was shortened by 6 bases and J by 4 bases, with 13 bases between the two germline ends. The CDR3 loop spans 13 amino acids. CDR3 sequence (DNA): TGTGCCAGCAGTGGAGGGGTAGGTTACGAGCAGTACTTC. This gives the protein CASSGGVGYEQYF.

This clonotype was observed a handful of times. The rearrangement joins TRBV5-6 to TRBJ1-2; D gene ambiguous. Germline CDR1 SGHDT, CDR2 YYEEEE. The ends were cut back, 8 bases at V and 3 bases at J, with 11 bases in the middle. The CDR3 consists of 12 residues. The CDR3 sequence: CASSDGDYGYTF. CDR3 coding DNA: TGTGCCAGTTCAGACGGGGACTATGGCTACACCTTC.

This clonotype was observed a few times. The chain has TRBV20-1 and TRBJ2-7; 8 bases are shared with TRBD2. The V segment lost 6 bases and the J segment 2 bases; nucleotides outside the gene matches: 9. There are 14 residues in the CDR3. Germline V gene lookup returns CDR1 DFQATT and CDR2 SNEGSKA (reference sequence). The CDR3 sequence is CSAKGAGETYEQYF. Here the CDR3 DNA reads TGCAGTGCGAAGGGAGCGGGGGAGACCTACGAGCAGTACTTC.

This rearrangement joins TRBV2 to TRBJ2-5; 13 nucleotides align to TRBD2. After removal of 6 bases from V and 5 bases from J, the junction contained 9 bases not matched to a gene. CDR3 length: 16 residues. Germline V CDR1 and CDR2: SNHLY, FYNNEI. The CDR3 reads CASRKTSGGAVETQYF. As DNA, the CDR3 is TGTGCCAGCAGGAAAACTAGCGGGGGGGCCGTTGAGACCCAGTACTTC.

The chain joins TRBV4-2 to TRBJ1-5; 7 bases match TRBD1. CDR1 is LGHNA and CDR2 is YNFKEQ in the germline V gene. The CDR3 totals 16 residues. The V and J ends lost 4 bases and 0 bases, in that order; junction bases with no gene match: 6. The CDR3 coding sequence is TGTGCCAGCAGCCCTACCCAGGGGGGTAGCAATCAGCCCCAGCATTTT. Its translation: CASSPTQGGSNQPQHF.

This rearrangement joins TRBV29-1 to TRBJ2-7; a possible D gene is TRBD2 (5 bases). The V gene's germline CDR1 is SQVTM and CDR2 ANQGSEA. V was trimmed by 3 bases and J by 2 bases, leaving 8 bases between them. The CDR3 runs to 12 residues. The DNA of the CDR3 is TGCAGCGTTGAGACCGGGACCTACGAGCAGTACTTC. It translates to CSVETGTYEQYF.

This clonotype showed up many times. V and J are TRBV7-2 and TRBJ1-2, with D tentatively TRBD1 (5 bases). CDR1 and CDR2 from the germline V gene are SGHTA and FQGNSA. The CDR3 contains 13 residues. V lost 2 bases to trimming and J lost 4 bases, with 8 bases between them. The CDR3 nucleotides read TGTGCCAGCAGCTTACTCGGGGGCTATGGCTACACCTTC. Translated: CASSLLGGYGYTF. The variable domain in full, with the rest retrieved from reference TRBV7-2 and TRBJ1-2, is GAGVSQSPSNKVTEKGKDVELRCDPISGHTALYWYRQSLGQGLEFLIYFQGNSAPDKSGLPSDRFSAERTGGSVSTLTIQRTQQEDSAVYLCASSLLGGYGYTFGSGTRLTVV.

The chain has TRBV6-2 or TRBV6-3 and TRBJ2-7, with D perhaps being TRBD1 or TRBD2 (5 bases each). Germline CDR1 and CDR2: MNHEY and SVGEGT. The CDR3 spans 16 residues. V was trimmed by 0 bases and J by 0 bases, leaving 12 bases between them. This CDR3 is CASSYSGTTSSYEQYF. As DNA, the CDR3 is TGTGCCAGCAGTTACTCCGGGACCACGAGCTCCTACGAGCAGTACTTC.

This clonotype was detected many times. The chain uses TRBV7-2 and TRBJ2-7; a weak D match, TRBD2 (5 bases). V lost 3 bases and J 11 bases, leaving 14 bases between the germline ends. Germline loops: CDR1 SGHTA, CDR2 FQGNSA. The CDR3 totals 12 residues. CDR3 sequence: CASSFRSGWKYF. CDR3 in DNA: TGTGCCAGCAGCTTCCGCTCGGGATGGAAGTACTTC.

This chain uses TRBV11-2 with TRBJ2-5; D perhaps matches TRBD2 (7 bases). CDR3 length equals 14 residues. The V end was cut by 5 bases, the J end by 4 bases, with 14 bases between. Germline V lookup: CDR1 SGHAT, CDR2 FQNNGV. CDR3 region: CASSQAGGRETQYF. CDR3 coding DNA: TGTGCCAGCAGCCAGGCCGGGGGGCGAGAGACCCAGTACTTC. The complete variable domain, with remaining parts taken from reference TRBV11-2 and TRBJ2-5, reads EAGVAQSPRYKIIEKRQSVAFWCNPISGHATLYWYQQILGQGPKLLIQFQNNGVVDDSQLPKDRFSAERLKGVDSTLKIQPAKLEDSAVYLCASSQAGGRETQYFGPGTRLLVL.

The chain uses TRBV4-3 and TRBJ1-2; no firm D call. Germline V gives CDR1 LGHNA, CDR2 YSLEER. Trimming cost V 1 base and J 3 bases, with 15 bases left between them. This CDR3 is 16 amino acids long. The CDR3 DNA is TGCGCCAGCAGCCAAGTAGCCCAAAAGGTGCACTATGGCTACACCTTC. Residues: CASSQVAQKVHYGYTF.

This clonotype was recorded at least ten times. The genes are TRBV7-2 and TRBJ2-7; 11 bases are a match to TRBD2. After removal of 5 bases from V and 0 bases from J, the junction contained 3 bases not matched to a gene. This CDR3 contains 15 residues. Germline lookup yields CDR1 SGHTA and CDR2 FQGNSA. The CDR3 is CASSPGLAASYEQYF. CDR3 bases: TGTGCCAGCAGCCCGGGACTAGCGGCCTCCTACGAGCAGTACTTC.

This clonotype showed up just a few times. This chain joins TRBV9 and TRBJ2-1, with 9 bases that match TRBD2. The germline CDR1 and CDR2 sequences are SGDLS and YYNGEE. The CDR3 consists of 15 residues. The trim removed 0 bases at V and 4 bases at J, leaving 2 bases unmatched. CDR3 loop: CASSVGSGGYNEQFF. The CDR3 nucleotides are TGTGCCAGCAGCGTAGGAAGCGGGGGGTACAATGAGCAGTTCTTC.

V is TRBV20-1 and J is TRBJ2-7; TRBD1 aligns across 9 bases. This CDR3 is built from 13 residues. Germline V gene sequence: CDR1 DFQATT, CDR2 SNEGSKA (reference sequence). After removal of 6 bases from V and 3 bases from J, the junction contained 6 bases not matched to a gene. CDR3 nucleotides: TGCAGTGCCCCTAAGGACAGGGGCTACGAGCAGTACTTC. Its translation: CSAPKDRGYEQYF.

There are a few counts of this clonotype. The chain is built from TRBV4-3 and TRBJ1-2, with no clear D. Trimming stripped 4 bases from V and 4 bases from J, with 10 bases between. Germline CDR1 and CDR2: LGHNA and YSLEER. The CDR3 contains 13 residues. CDR3 in amino acids: CASSPGRAYGYTF. The CDR3 nucleotides read TGCGCCAGCAGCCCCGGACGAGCCTATGGCTACACCTTC.

This clonotype was detected ten times or more. The gene calls are TRBV7-2 and TRBJ1-2; D not resolved. The CDR3 extends over 16 amino acids. The ends were cut back, 3 bases at V and 0 bases at J, with 14 bases in the middle. Looked up from germline, CDR1 is SGHTA and CDR2 is FQGNSA. CDR3 nucleotides: TGTGCCAGCAGCTTGTTCACAGCCGGCCCTAACTATGGCTACACCTTC. It specifies CASSLFTAGPNYGYTF.

This clonotype was counted at least ten times. The gene calls are TRBV28 and TRBJ1-1; 8 nucleotides agree with TRBD1. This CDR3 comprises 13 residues. Trimming removed 4 bases from V and 8 bases from J; junction bases left unmatched: 6. Germline CDR1 is MDHEN and CDR2 is SYDVKM. The CDR3 loop reads CASSSPGTGEAFF. Written as DNA, the CDR3 is TGTGCCAGCAGTTCGCCCGGGACAGGAGAAGCTTTCTTT.

There are a few counts of this clonotype. V and J are TRBV10-3 and TRBJ2-1; 8 bases align to TRBD1. CDR3 length: 14 amino acids. Germline CDR1 and CDR2: ENHRY and SYGVKD. The trim removed 11 bases at V and 9 bases at J, leaving 15 bases unmatched. The CDR3 nucleotides are TGTGCCTCCCGAGGTCAGGGGGCAAGGGGTGAGCAGTTCTTC. This codes for CASRGQGARGEQFF.

The CDR3 nucleotides read TGCGCCAGCAGCTTTGAGGGAGGAGGGTCACCCCTCCACTTT. This translates into CASSFEGGGSPLHF. The chain couples TRBV5-1 to TRBJ1-6; D is unresolved. The CDR3 length is 14 residues. Germline CDR1 reads SGHRS; CDR2 reads YFSETQ. V was clipped by 2 bases and J by 10 bases, with 13 bases between them.

This clonotype has a count of ten or more. The J gene is TRBJ2-3, the V gene TRBV2; perhaps TRBD2 as D (5 bases). CDR1 and CDR2 from the germline V gene are SNHLY and FYNNEI. Trimming took off 7 bases at V and 2 bases at J, with 10 bases between the two ends. CDR3 length: 13 residues. CDR3 sequence reads: CASNSGYTDTQYF. The CDR3 DNA is TGTGCCAGCAACTCGGGGTACACAGATACGCAGTATTTT.

Ten or more counts support this clonotype. V is TRBV7-2 and J is TRBJ1-1, with a weak D call TRBD1 (5 bases). CDR1 and CDR2 (germline): SGHTA, FQGNSA. With 2 bases removed from V and 6 bases from J, the gap between germline ends came to 16 bases. The CDR3 consists of 15 residues. CDR3 loop: CASSLIPGSGSEAFF. CDR3 nucleotide sequence: TGTGCCAGCAGCTTAATACCCGGGTCAGGGTCTGAAGCTTTCTTT.

Worth noting for this clonotype: The junction departs from germline at one end; a sequencing error may be responsible. The rearrangement links TRBV20-1 to TRBJ1-6, with D unclear. The CDR3 is made up of 13 amino acids. Germline CDR1 reads DFQATT; CDR2 reads SNEGSKA (reference sequence). In DNA, the CDR3 is TGCAGTGCTAGTGGGAAGTTAAATTCAGCCCTCCACTTT. It is translated as CSASGKLNSALHF.

The rearrangement uses TRBV11-2 and TRBJ2-7; 7 positions match TRBD1. Germline assignment: CDR1 SGHAT and CDR2 FQNNGV. Trimming cost V 4 bases and J 6 bases; bases outside gene matches: 12. The CDR3 extends over 15 amino acids. In DNA form, the CDR3 reads TGTGCCAGCAGCTCCTATCGGACAGGTGGAGGCGAGCAGTACTTC. The encoded protein is CASSSYRTGGGEQYF.

The J gene is TRBJ2-3, the V gene TRBV7-2; maybe TRBD2 (5 bases). The CDR3 is made up of 17 amino acids. Germline assignment: CDR1 SGHTA and CDR2 FQGNSA. The germline V and J ends were trimmed by 2 bases and 2 bases, with 17 bases remaining between them. Here the CDR3 reads CASSLSADLTYTDTQYF. The CDR3 DNA reads as TGTGCCAGCAGCTTATCAGCGGACCTGACCTACACAGATACGCAGTATTTT.

This clonotype was counted between two and nine times. The rearrangement joins TRBV20-1 to TRBJ1-3, with D maybe TRBD1 (6 bases). V was pared by 6 bases and J by 0 bases, with 15 bases between. CDR3 length: 15 residues. Germline CDR1 DFQATT, CDR2 SNEGSKA (reference sequence). CDR3 protein: CSADGGTSSGNTIYF. The DNA of the CDR3 is TGCAGTGCGGACGGGGGCACCAGCTCTGGAAACACCATATATTTT.

This clonotype has a count of ten or more. The chain employs TRBV7-2 and TRBJ2-3; no clear D gene. This CDR3 region has 14 residues. The germline V gene has CDR1 SGHTA and CDR2 FQGNSA. V was cut by 6 bases and J by 2 bases, with 12 bases left in between. CDR3 region: CASSFRLATDTQYF. CDR3 coding DNA: TGTGCCAGCAGTTTTCGACTCGCCACAGATACGCAGTATTTT.

This clonotype was picked up a small number of times. This sequence joins TRBV10-3 and TRBJ1-1, with a weak D call TRBD1 (5 bases). This CDR3 contains 13 residues. Looked up from germline, CDR1 is ENHRY and CDR2 is SYGVKD. The V and J ends lost 0 bases and 10 bases respectively, with 12 bases between them. The CDR3 bases are TGTGCCATCAGTGAGTCAGAGGGGCGGGGAGCTTTCTTT. Protein sequence: CAISESEGRGAFF.